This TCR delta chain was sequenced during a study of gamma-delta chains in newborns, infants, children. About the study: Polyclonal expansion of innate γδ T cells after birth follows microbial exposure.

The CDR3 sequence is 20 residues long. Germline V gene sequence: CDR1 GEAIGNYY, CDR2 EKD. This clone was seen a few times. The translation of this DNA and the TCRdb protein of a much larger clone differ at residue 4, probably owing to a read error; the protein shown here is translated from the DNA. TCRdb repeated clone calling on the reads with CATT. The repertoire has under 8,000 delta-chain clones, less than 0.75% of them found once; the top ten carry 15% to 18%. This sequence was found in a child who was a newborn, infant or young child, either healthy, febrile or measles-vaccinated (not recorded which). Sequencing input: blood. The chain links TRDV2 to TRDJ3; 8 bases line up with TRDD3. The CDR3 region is CACYTVSGIRSSWDTRQMFF. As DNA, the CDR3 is TGTGCCTGTTACACCGTTTCTGGGATACGGTCTTCCTGGGACACCCGACAGATGTTTTTC.